This is a list of T cell receptor beta chains from one sample in a study of shared clonotypes between healthy human individuals. The assay was immunoSEQ multiplex PCR, and TCRdb's table has in-frame clones only and misses some. The table has about 79,000 clones, under 65% seen once; the top ten hold about half. Sequenced material: memory CD8+ T cells sorted from blood. These receptors originate from a man aged 25 to 40 in good health. CDR3s include the opening cysteine and the closing phenylalanine or tryptophan. A D gene is named only where the DNA matches it firmly. Size tells how often a clone was seen (once, few, many) or the class of an expanded clone, and some rows leave it out.

D,V,J,size,length,DNA,CDR3
TRBD1,TRBV28,TRBJ2-7,.,14,TGTGCCAGCAGTTCAAGACAGGGTCCCCTCGAGCAGTACTTC,CASSSRQGPLEQYF
.,TRBV5-1,TRBJ2-5,.,15,TGCGCCAGCAGCTTTGCCCTCGCAGGGGAAGAGACCCAGTACTTC,CASSFALAGEETQYF
TRBD2,TRBV25-1,TRBJ2-3,.,17,TGTGCCAGCAGTGAAGGTGGGGGGACTAGCGGGAAAGATACGCAGTATTTT,CASSEGGGTSGKDTQYF
.,TRBV28,TRBJ2-7,.,12,TGTGCCAGCAGCCCGTTGGAGTACGAGCAGTACTTC,CASSPLEYEQYF
TRBD2,TRBV18,TRBJ2-4,.,18,TGTGCCAGCTCACCTAGCGGGGGAGTTTTCCTAGCCAAAAACATTCAGTACTTC,CASSPSGGVFLAKNIQYF
.,TRBV21-1,TRBJ2-7,.,16,TGTGCCAGCTCGTGGGGCCTGAAGATGGTGAAGTACGAGCAGTACTTC,CASSWGLKMVKYEQYF
.,TRBV7-9,TRBJ1-5,few,15,TGTGCCAGCAGCTTAGCTGGGCAGGCGGGTCAGCCCCAGCATTTT,CASSLAGQAGQPQHF
.,TRBV18,TRBJ2-7,.,15,TGTGCCAGCTCACCTTCCGGGACACCAACCTACGAGCAGTACTTC,CASSPSGTPTYEQYF
.,TRBV28,TRBJ2-7,.,12,TGTGCCAGCAGTACAATTAGTTACGAGCAGTACTTC,CASSTISYEQYF
.,TRBV6-1,TRBJ1-2,.,14,TGTGCCAGCAGTGCTACACAGGGACTCCTTGGCTACACCTTC,CASSATQGLLGYTF
.,TRBV5-6,TRBJ2-3,.,12,TGTGCCAGCAGGGAGGGGATAGATACGCAGTATTTT,CASREGIDTQYF
.,TRBV27,TRBJ2-2,few,12,TGTGCCAGCAGTAGATGGGGCGGGGAGCTGTTTTTT,CASSRWGGELFF
.,TRBV11-2,TRBJ2-5,.,17,TGTGCCAGCAGCTTAGGGGGGGCCACAGGGGCACAAGAGACCCAGTACTTC,CASSLGGATGAQETQYF
.,TRBV6-9,TRBJ2-1,.,14,TGTGCCAGCAGTTACCTTGCAGACCCGGGTGAGCAGTTCTTC,CASSYLADPGEQFF
TRBD2,TRBV6-4,TRBJ2-3,once,16,TGTGCCAGCAGTCCTTCCGGGGGAGGGCCAACAGATACGCAGTATTTT,CASSPSGGGPTDTQYF
.,TRBV6-6,TRBJ1-1,many,10,TGTGCCAGCAGTTACCTAGAAGCTTTCTTT,CASSYLEAFF
TRBD2,TRBV7-8,TRBJ2-5,.,16,TGTGCCAGCAGCTTAGTGGCGGGGGTGGGCGGAAAGACCCAGTACTTC,CASSLVAGVGGKTQYF
.,TRBV6-5,TRBJ2-7,.,9,TGTGCCAACAACAGTTTTCAGTACTTC,CANNSFQYF
TRBD2,TRBV2,TRBJ2-5,.,17,TGTGCCAGCAGTGACCCGACTAGCGGGAACGACCAAGAGACCCAGTACTTC,CASSDPTSGNDQETQYF
.,TRBV5-1,TRBJ2-3,.,14,TGCGCCAGCAGCTTGCTAGGGAAGGAAGATACGCAGTATTTT,CASSLLGKEDTQYF
TRBD2,TRBV27,TRBJ2-1,many,14,TGTGCCAGCAGGAGGACTAGCGTATACAATGAGCAGTTCTTC,CASRRTSVYNEQFF
.,TRBV7-2,TRBJ1-2,once,14,TGTGCCAGCAGCTTACCGAGGTCTAGCTATGGCTACACCTTC,CASSLPRSSYGYTF
.,TRBV2,TRBJ1-1,.,14,TGTGCCAGCAGAATCGGGGGAGTCGGAACTGAAGCTTTCTTT,CASRIGGVGTEAFF